The clone carrying this T cell receptor (beta chain) was observed a few times. This sample was included in a study of shared clonotypes between healthy human individuals. Study information: Each donor had three CD4 naive, three CD4 memory, two CD8 naive and one CD8 memory plate.

The method was immunoSEQ multiplex PCR; TCRdb's version includes in-frame clones alone and lacks a portion of them. The sample lists 600,000 to 700,000 clones, around four fifths occurring once. V was shortened by 0 bases and J by 5 bases, with 8 bases between the two germline ends. The CDR3 has 13 residues. Per the germline V gene, CDR1 is SGDLS and CDR2 is YYNGEE. The sample was memory CD4+ T cells sorted from blood. As to subset: CD45RA-negative fraction. The rearrangement joins TRBV9 to TRBJ2-5; possible D gene TRBD2, 5 bases. This receptor was identified in a young woman in good health. The CDR3 is CASSVGGRETQYF. The CDR3, as DNA: TGTGCCAGCAGCGTAGGAGGGCGGGAGACCCAGTACTTC.